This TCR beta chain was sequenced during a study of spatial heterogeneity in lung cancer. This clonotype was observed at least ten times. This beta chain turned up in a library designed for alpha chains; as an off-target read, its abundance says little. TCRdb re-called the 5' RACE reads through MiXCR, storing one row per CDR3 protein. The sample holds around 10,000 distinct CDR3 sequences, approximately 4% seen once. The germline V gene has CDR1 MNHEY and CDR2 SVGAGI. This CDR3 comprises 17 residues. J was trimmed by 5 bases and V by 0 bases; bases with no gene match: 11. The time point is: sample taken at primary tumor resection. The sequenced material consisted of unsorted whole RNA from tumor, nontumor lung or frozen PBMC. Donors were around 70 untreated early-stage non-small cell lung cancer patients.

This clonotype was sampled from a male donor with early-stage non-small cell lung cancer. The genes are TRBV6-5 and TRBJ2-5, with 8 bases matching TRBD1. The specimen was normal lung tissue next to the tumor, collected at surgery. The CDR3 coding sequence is TGTGCCAGCAGTTACTCTGGGCCGGCAGGGGGCTTCGAGACCCAGTACTTC. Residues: CASSYSGPAGGFETQYF.